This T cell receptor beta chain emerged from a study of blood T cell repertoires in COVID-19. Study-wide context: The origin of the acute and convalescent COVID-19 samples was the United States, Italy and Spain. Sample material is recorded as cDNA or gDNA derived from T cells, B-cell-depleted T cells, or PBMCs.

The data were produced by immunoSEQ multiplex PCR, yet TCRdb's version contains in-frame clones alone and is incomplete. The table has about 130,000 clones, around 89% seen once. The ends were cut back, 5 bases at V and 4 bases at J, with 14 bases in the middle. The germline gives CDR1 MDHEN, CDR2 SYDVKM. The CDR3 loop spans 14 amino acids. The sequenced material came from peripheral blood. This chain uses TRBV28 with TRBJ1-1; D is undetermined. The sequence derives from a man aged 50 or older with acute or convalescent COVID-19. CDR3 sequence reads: CASSLSHLATEAFF. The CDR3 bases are TGTGCCAGCAGTCTCAGTCATTTGGCCACTGAAGCTTTCTTT.